The subject of this entry is one TCR beta chain. The antigen it binds to is not known. No per-base quality is available; no much larger clone lies one base away. The CDR3 runs 15 residues from the cysteine to the phenylalanine. The sequence is cut down to CDR3 DNA, 45 bases in frame from base 1. Germline trimming amounts to 3 bases on V and 4 bases on J, with 7 as the count of junction bases outside the gene matches. Sequences LGHNA (CDR1) and YNFKEQ (CDR2) are obtained from the germline V gene. All of the isolated RNA was reverse transcribed with the High Capacity cDNA Reverse Transcription Kit, so expressed TCRB transcripts were sequenced. Deep immunoSEQ sequencing was applied to naive, central memory and regulatory T cell samples, giving an average of roughly 3.5 million total reads per sample. Sorted cells were lysed in RLT buffer, and RNA was extracted using DNase-treated RNeasy Micro or Mini kits according to cell number. To prevent cross-contamination, each cell subset was processed individually, whereas patient and healthy donor samples were processed jointly. The immunoSEQ multiplex PCR was used to amplify TCRB sequences from cDNA, generating 87-bp fragments that spanned the CDR3 region. Sequencing of the amplicons was performed on the Illumina HiSeq platform. The paper's processing steps were these. PCR bias was corrected computationally using synthetic template baselines, and reads within Hamming distance 2 were collapsed, with unmergeable singletons discarded. Reads were aligned against IMGT so that V, D and J genes, CDR3 length and insertions or deletions at six rearrangement sites could be assigned. Clonotype counts were normalized to sorted cell number within each subset before computing true diversity and Gini coefficients with the tcR R package. The overlap coefficient, calculated on TCRB nucleotide sequences, was used to measure repertoire sharing. Out-of-frame TCRB sequences from naive cells were analyzed to stand in for the pre-selection repertoire. TCRdb provides this immuneACCESS table in a form limited to in-frame rearrangements. Some clones are lacking; in checked studies, under half of them reflect an unresolved V gene, and why the rest are absent is not known. The V and J calls and clone size were taken over from that table, and D and trimming were inferred from the DNA. For this sample there are 500,000 to 700,000 clones; around 16% appear just once. Around 0.095% of the sample rests with the top ten.

The sample is drawn from a study of beta chain features in type 1 diabetes (dated 2018 in TCRdb). Context from the whole study: Mean age, gender distribution, total cell number and subset yield were not different between patients and healthy donors. Across all samples, around 100 million sorted cells were examined, and cell number per subset correlated strongly with RNA yield. The study compared the TCRB repertoires of sorted circulating CD4+ T cell subsets in recently diagnosed type 1 diabetes patients with those in matched healthy donors. Naive and central memory subsets were obtained from all 28 donors, but regulatory and stem cell-like memory subsets were isolated from only 8 patients and about 8 healthy donors.

Overall results and qualifications from the work: Because cDNA rather than genomic DNA was sequenced, highly expressing activated cells could have been over-represented, although no difference in activation and CD3 levels was found between groups. The naive, central memory and regulatory TCRB repertoires appeared to resemble one another more closely among patients than among healthy donors. At VDJ recombination sites, type 1 diabetes patients had fewer insertions and more deleted nucleotides, which implies abnormalities in thymic rearrangement. Because small numbers of individuals were included in the HLA sub-analyses, any influence of HLA type on TCRB rearrangement was left unresolved. PCR might favor shorter templates, but patient and control samples were amplified and corrected together, so any skew would affect both groups equally. A moderate but significant shortening of TCRB CDR3 length was observed in type 1 diabetes patients in all four CD4+ subsets.

Each donor gave one peripheral blood draw, averaging roughly 100 mL, which was collected into heparinised tubes. A BD FACSAria II and a panel including CD45RO, CCR7, CD25, CD127, CD95 and CD27 were used to sort naive, central memory, regulatory and stem cell-like memory CD4+ T cells. All sorted populations exceeded 95% purity. PBMCs were isolated immediately by Lymphoprep density gradient centrifugation and stained directly without culture. Samples were stained and sorted in pairs, with one healthy donor and one patient per experiment, so that batch effects were minimized. This TCR derives from a man between 18 and 29 years old in good health. Sequencing was carried out using naive CD4+ T cells from blood. The cell subset or site label corresponds to: true naive CD4+ T cells. The V and J segments used are TRBV4-2 and TRBJ2-7; the central 9 bases match TRBD1. Here the CDR3 is given as CASSQGGQGNYEQYF. The sequenced DNA: TGTGCCAGCAGCCAGGGAGGACAGGGGAATTACGAGCAGTACTTC.